This TCR beta chain came from a study of blood T cell repertoires in COVID-19. TCRdb's table, derived via immunoSEQ multiplex PCR, lists solely in-frame clones and lacks some. Here the sample spans around 140,000 clones, about 76% being singletons. This TCR derives from a woman aged 60 to 75 with active or convalescent COVID-19. Sequencing input: peripheral blood.

The chain's CDR3 is CATSDRGQNYGYTF. CDR3 DNA sequence: TGTGCCACCAGTGATCGAGGACAGAACTATGGCTACACCTTC. The chain couples TRBV24-1 to TRBJ1-2; D might be TRBD1 (6 bases). CDR1 is KGHDR and CDR2 is SFDVKD in the germline V gene. The CDR3 consists of 14 residues. Trimming shortened V by 3 bases and J by 2 bases, and 9 bases separated the two germline ends.